This T cell receptor beta chain was recovered during a study of cytomegalovirus exposure and HLA in healthy donors (dated by TCRdb to 2015 to 2018). Regarding the complete study: According to an earlier analysis of 587 of the donors, about 180 million T cells yielded roughly 100 million unique TCR beta sequences and about 300 Gb of sequence data. Approximately 300 gigabases of sequencing data and 78 million or so unique TCR sequences were included in an early release covering 550 to 800 HLA-typed donors. The genetic ancestry cluster associated with self-reported Caucasian donors included over 80% of the 300 to 450 genotyped donors. The study was designed to test whether signatures of past pathogen exposure could be identified by cataloging public T cell receptors. The study used immunosequencing to profile the T cell repertoires of some 600 subjects and linked those repertoires to cytomegalovirus serostatus. A separate validation cohort of 100 to 150 different subjects was used in addition to the roughly 640-subject first cohort. To predict cytomegalovirus infection status, the study combined high-throughput TCR immunosequencing, statistical association of individual TCRs with disease status, and machine learning. A later analysis re-examined previously published TCR beta repertoires from more than 600 donors and added high-resolution HLA genotyping to investigate patterns of TCR occurrence. The later analysis used no new phenotypic data to find candidate immune exposures, relying instead on TCR beta sequences and their occurrence across donors. To decide whether each TCR beta V gene segment behaved as functional or pseudogenic, an earlier analysis of several hundred of the donors relied on high-throughput TCR beta sequencing. Donor age, sex, ethnicity and CMV serostatus were compiled alongside the repertoire data. A later genetic analysis used genome-wide SNP genotypes for about 65% of the roughly 670 donors, treating that subset as a discovery cohort. Every repertoire in the discovery cohort had been generated on one and the same sequencing platform. Class I and class II HLA loci were covered by the typing at four-digit resolution. Typing coverage differed by locus: A, B, C, DRB1 and DQB1 were typed in about 620-640 donors, DQA1 in 500 to 550, DPA1 in around 580, and DPB1 in 472. Roughly 5 DR-DQ haplotypes were treated as single units for association and clustering because of strong linkage in the cohort. Among 398 genotyped donors of the cohort, an average of about 240,000 unique TCR beta nucleotide sequences were sequenced per donor, about a sixth of them non-productive.

Comments on this clone: Its binding antigen is unknown. Nothing much larger sits one base from this clone, and base qualities are not available.

Taken from the germline V gene (reference sequence), the CDR1 and CDR2 loops are MNHNY and SVGAGI. The CDR3 holds 12 amino acids from the cysteine to the phenylalanine. Only the CDR3 portion is preserved as DNA: 36 bases, with reading frame beginning at the first base. Deletion took 2 bases off V and 2 bases off J, with a span of 3 bases between the germline ends. The protocol used for the library was the immunoSEQ multiplex PCR assay. A mixture of 60 forward primers for TCR Vbeta segments and 13 reverse primers for TCR Jbeta segments was used in the multiplex PCR. The CDR3 region of rearranged TCR beta genes was amplified from genomic DNA with a multiplex PCR assay. The amplified TCR beta libraries were sequenced on the Illumina HiSeq System as 87-base-pair reads. Regarding the original processing steps: A later analysis tallied 80 million to 95 million unique TCR beta chains across the 640 or so repertoires, and approximately 12 million of those chains were shared by two or more donors. Raw reads were error-corrected and collapsed into unique sequences by a nearest-neighbor algorithm in which closely related sequences were merged to remove PCR and sequencing errors. Alignment of CDR3 sequences to IMGT reference sequences was used to assign V, D and J gene segments. For a sequence to be retained, a match of at least six nucleotides to both a V gene segment and a J gene segment was required. A rearrangement counted as productive if the CDR3 had no stop codons and remained in frame with V and J, and every other rearrangement counted as non-productive. Following IMGT convention, CDR3 was defined as the stretch from the second conserved V-encoded cysteine to the conserved J-encoded phenylalanine. The earlier analysis of 550 to 650 of the donors excluded any sequence lacking an unambiguous match to a single V gene segment. An earlier analysis of some 610 of the donors called V segments functional above 56.7% productive rearrangements and segregating when the between-donor standard deviation exceeded 5%. To diagnose cytomegalovirus status from the catalog of TCR beta chain sequences, a statistical classification framework was built. V and J gene assignment, in a later analysis, came from comparing TCR nucleotide sequences with IMGT/GENE-DB human TR gene sequences. A later analysis assigned CDR3 sequences and most-parsimonious VDJ recombination scenarios with the TCRdist pipeline. In a later analysis, each TCR beta chain was defined by its CDR3 amino acid sequence together with its V-gene family, and reads lacking a unique V-gene family were excluded. A later analysis removed 450 to 600 highly shared, low-generation-probability nucleotide sequences to deal with suspected cross-contamination and a sequencing artifact. In a later analysis, a clonal expansion index was calculated for each public chain from normalized within-repertoire ranks of inferred template counts. In a later analysis, generation probabilities were computed with a VDJ recombination model fitted to out-of-frame rearrangements, and the resulting probabilities were checked against IGoR. A later analysis scored TCR-TCR, TCR-HLA and TCR-CMV co-occurrence with hypergeometric tests, applying a repertoire-size bias correction to TCR pairs. False discovery rates were estimated in a later analysis by permuting HLA or CMV assignments 20 times. In a later analysis, co-occurring TCRs were grouped using DBSCAN, and TCRdist sequence similarity was added for clustering within HLA-allele-positive subsets. Repertoires with fewer than 30,000 or more than 120,000 public chains were left out of co-occurrence clustering, as were five repertoires with anomalous nucleotide sharing. In TCRdb, the immuneACCESS table is reduced to in-frame sequences with V and J assigned. These tables do not hold every clone; where another copy was compared, an unresolved V gene accounts for under half, and the others remain unexplained. V and J calls and clone size are given by that table; D and trimming were obtained from the DNA. A total of roughly 140,000 clones appear in this sample, about 64% of them only once. The biggest ten clones account for roughly 7% of the sample.

In total, fewer than 750 healthy bone marrow donors made up the cohort. Cohort members were all nominally healthy when sampled, although unrecorded immune exposures were likely present. The donor tested CMV seropositive and was one of the 289 seropositive cohort members. Every donor gave a peripheral blood sample, and the peripheral blood mononuclear cells from that sample were used for TCR beta sequencing. The Qiagen DNeasy Blood Extraction Kit was used to extract genomic DNA from the blood cell samples. The full study reports these points: Assigning TCR associations to individual alleles was difficult when HLA alleles, especially DR and DQ, strongly co-occurred. Linkage disequilibrium might explain the correlated functional status among segregating V segments, but an unknown experimental factor could not be ruled out. A later analysis reported that several top co-occurrence clusters appeared linked to parvovirus B19, influenza, CMV and Epstein-Barr virus. For the cohort, immune exposure information was limited to CMV serostatus. In an earlier analysis of around 500 of the donors, most TCR beta V segments appeared in productive rearrangements about 87% or about 30% of the time, broadly matching IMGT annotations. A later genetic analysis associated a missense DCLRE1C variant with V-gene and J-gene trimming of TCR beta chains, and an independent cohort replicated the association. Because the 87-base-pair reads could not distinguish some IMGT-functional V segments, including TRBV6-2 and TRBV6-3, those segments were excluded. The classifier was reported to diagnose cytomegalovirus status with high specificity and sensitivity in both the original cohort and the validation cohort. A few of the identified cytomegalovirus-associated TCR beta chains were confirmed in vitro to be specific for cytomegalovirus antigens. A later analysis found that TCR association rates varied across HLA loci, with DRB1 alleles showing the most associated TCRs and HLA-C alleles the fewest. Across donors, most TCR sequences were observed very rarely, whereas some public TCRs were present in many individuals. Specific HLA alleles were associated with roughly 17,000 TCR beta sequences at a false discovery rate of 0.05 in a later analysis. The presence/absence analyses assumed that sequencing depth was roughly uniform across donors, and that assumption may not be true. A further reported finding was that TCR beta sequences accurately predicted the HLA-A and HLA-B alleles for most subjects in the first cohort. Because counts were too low, 15 to 20 rarely observed V segments, including chromosome 9 orphons, were excluded from the earlier analysis of a few hundred of the donors. HLA typing was unavailable for some donors at each locus, so association tests used only the typed subset. According to the authors, the approach could potentially be generalized to other disease states and immunological phenotypes. The cohort was sequenced for TCR beta chains only, and without alpha or paired-chain data the features that could be detected were limited. In the study, roughly 160 TCR beta chains were listed as associated with cytomegalovirus. A group of highly shared sequence variants was considered likely to be a technical artifact of the sequencing pipeline. In a later analysis, HLA-associated TCR beta chains were found to be more clonally expanded and to have lower generation probabilities than equally common non-associated chains. A later genetic analysis reported fewer N-insertions in productive TCRs among donors in an Asian-associated ancestry cluster than the roughly 670-donor mean. A later analysis found that most CMV-associated TCR beta chains appeared HLA-restricted, with HLA associations seemingly driven largely by CMV exposure.

The chain is made from TRBV6-6 and TRBJ1-1, with no confident D gene call. The clonotype comes from an older woman in good health and CMV-seropositive. Sequences were obtained from PBMCs. The DNA sequence is given as TGTGCCAGCAGTTACCTTAACACTGAAGCTTTCTTT. The translation is CASSYLNTEAFF.